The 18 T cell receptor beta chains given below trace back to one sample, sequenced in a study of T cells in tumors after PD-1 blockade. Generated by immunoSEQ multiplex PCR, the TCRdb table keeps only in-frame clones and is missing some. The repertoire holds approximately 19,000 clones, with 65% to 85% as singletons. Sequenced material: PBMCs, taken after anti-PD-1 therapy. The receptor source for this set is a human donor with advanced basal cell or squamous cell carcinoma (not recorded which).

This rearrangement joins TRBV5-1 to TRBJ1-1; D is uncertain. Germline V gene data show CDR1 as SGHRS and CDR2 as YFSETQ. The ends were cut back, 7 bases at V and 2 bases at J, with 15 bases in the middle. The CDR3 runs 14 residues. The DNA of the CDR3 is TGCGCCAGCGGAATTGATACAGTAAACACTGAAGCTTTCTTT. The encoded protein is CASGIDTVNTEAFF.

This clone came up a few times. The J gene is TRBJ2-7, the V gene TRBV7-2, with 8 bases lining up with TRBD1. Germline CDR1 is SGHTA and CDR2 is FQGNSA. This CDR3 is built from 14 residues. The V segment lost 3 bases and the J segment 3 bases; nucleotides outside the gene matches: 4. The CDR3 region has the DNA TGTGCCAGCAGCTTTCCGGGACAGGACTACGAGCAGTACTTC. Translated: CASSFPGQDYEQYF.

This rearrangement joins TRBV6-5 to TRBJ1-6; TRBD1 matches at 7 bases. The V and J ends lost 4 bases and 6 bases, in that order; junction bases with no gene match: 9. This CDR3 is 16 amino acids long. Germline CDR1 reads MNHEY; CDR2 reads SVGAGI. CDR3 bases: TGTGCCAGCAGTTGGAACCGGGACAGAGTTAATTCACCCCTCCACTTT. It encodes CASSWNRDRVNSPLHF.

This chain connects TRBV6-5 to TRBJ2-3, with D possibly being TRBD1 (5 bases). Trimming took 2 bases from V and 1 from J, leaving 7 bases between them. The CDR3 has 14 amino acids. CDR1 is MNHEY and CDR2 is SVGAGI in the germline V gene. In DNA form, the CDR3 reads TGTGCCAGCAGTTACGGGGCCGGCACAGATACGCAGTATTTT. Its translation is CASSYGAGTDTQYF.

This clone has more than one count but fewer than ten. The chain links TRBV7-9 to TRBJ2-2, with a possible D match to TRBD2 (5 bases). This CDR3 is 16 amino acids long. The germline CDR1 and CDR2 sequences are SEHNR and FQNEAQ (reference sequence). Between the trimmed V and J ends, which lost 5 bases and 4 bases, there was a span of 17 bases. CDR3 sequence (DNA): TGTGCCAGCAGCACCTGGACTCGGCGAAGCACCGGGGAGCTGTTTTTT. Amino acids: CASSTWTRRSTGELFF. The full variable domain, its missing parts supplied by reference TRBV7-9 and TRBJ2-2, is DTGVSQNPRHKITKRGQNVTFRCDPISEHNRLYWYRQTLGQGPEFLTYFQNEAQLEKSRLLSDRFSAERPKGSFSTLEIQRTEQGDSAMYLCASSTWTRRSTGELFFGEGSRLTVL.

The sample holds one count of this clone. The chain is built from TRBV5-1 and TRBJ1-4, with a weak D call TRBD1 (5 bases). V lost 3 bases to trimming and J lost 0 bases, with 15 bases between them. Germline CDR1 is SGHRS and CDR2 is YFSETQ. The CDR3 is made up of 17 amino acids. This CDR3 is CASSSMGPISTNEKLFF. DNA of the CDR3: TGCGCCAGCAGCTCGATGGGGCCGATTTCAACTAATGAAAAACTGTTTTTT.

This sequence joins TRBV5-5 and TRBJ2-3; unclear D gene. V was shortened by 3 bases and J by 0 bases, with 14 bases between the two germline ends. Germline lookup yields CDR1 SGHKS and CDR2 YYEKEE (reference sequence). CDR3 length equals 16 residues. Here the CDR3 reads CASSSPGGPSTDTQYF. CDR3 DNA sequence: TGTGCCAGCAGCTCTCCGGGCGGACCTAGCACAGATACGCAGTATTTT.

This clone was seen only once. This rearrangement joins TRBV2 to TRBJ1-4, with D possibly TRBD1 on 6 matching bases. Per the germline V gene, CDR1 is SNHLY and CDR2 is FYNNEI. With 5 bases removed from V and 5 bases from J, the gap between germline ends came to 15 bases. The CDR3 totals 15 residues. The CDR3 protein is CASSPREGENEKLFF. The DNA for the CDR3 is TGTGCCAGCAGTCCACGAGAGGGGGAGAATGAAAAACTGTTTTTT.

DNA for the CDR3: TGTGCCTCGCACCCCCAGGGGCCTAACTATGGCTACACCTTC. Its protein product is CASHPQGPNYGYTF. The chain recombines TRBV6-5 with TRBJ1-2; weak D call: TRBD1 (6 bases). This CDR3 has 14 amino acids. The germline CDR1 and CDR2 sequences are MNHEY and SVGAGI. V was shortened by 11 bases and J by 0 bases, with 16 bases between the two germline ends.

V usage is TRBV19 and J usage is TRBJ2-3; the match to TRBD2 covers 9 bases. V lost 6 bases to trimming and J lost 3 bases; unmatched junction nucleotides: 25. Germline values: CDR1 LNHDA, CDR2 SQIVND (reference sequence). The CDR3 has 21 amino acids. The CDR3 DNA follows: TGTGCCAGTAGCGCTTCTTACAAGAAGGGGGTAGCGGGAGTGGATACAGATACGCAGTATTTT. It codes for CASSASYKKGVAGVDTDTQYF.

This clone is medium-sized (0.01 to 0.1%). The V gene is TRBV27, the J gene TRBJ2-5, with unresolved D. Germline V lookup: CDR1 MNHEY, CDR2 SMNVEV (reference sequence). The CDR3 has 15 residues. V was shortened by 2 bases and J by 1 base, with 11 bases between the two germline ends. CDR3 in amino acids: CASSLGSSSQETQYF. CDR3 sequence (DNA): TGTGCCAGCAGTTTAGGATCGAGTAGCCAAGAGACCCAGTACTTC.

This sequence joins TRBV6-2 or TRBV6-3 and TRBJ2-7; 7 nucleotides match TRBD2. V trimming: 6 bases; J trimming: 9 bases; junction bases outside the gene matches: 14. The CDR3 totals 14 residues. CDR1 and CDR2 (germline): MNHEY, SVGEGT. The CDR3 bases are TGTGCCAGCAGCTTTCGCGGGGGTCAGCCCGCGCAGTACTTC. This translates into CASSFRGGQPAQYF.

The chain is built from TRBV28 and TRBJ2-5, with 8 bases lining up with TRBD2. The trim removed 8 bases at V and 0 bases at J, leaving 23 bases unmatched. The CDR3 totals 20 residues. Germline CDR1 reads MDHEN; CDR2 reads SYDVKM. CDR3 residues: CASSSRRQGGSSGYQETQYF. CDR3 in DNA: TGTGCCAGCTCCTCCCGGAGGCAGGGCGGATCTAGCGGGTACCAAGAGACCCAGTACTTC.

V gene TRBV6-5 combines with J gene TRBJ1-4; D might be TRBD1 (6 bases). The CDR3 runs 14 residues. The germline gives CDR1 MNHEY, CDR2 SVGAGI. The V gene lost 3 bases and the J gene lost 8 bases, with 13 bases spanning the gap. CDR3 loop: CASSYDRTSEKLFF. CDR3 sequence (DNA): TGTGCCAGCAGTTATGACAGGACGAGCGAAAAACTGTTTTTT.

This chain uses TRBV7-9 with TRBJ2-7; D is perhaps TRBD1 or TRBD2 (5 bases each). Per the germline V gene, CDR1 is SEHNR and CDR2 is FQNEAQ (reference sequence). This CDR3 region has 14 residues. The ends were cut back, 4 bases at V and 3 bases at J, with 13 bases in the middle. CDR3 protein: CASSSRDRHYEQYF. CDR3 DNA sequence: TGTGCCAGCAGCTCCCGGGACCGCCACTACGAGCAGTACTTC. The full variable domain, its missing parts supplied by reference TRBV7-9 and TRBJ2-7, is DTGVSQNPRHKITKRGQNVTFRCDPISEHNRLYWYRQTLGQGPEFLTYFQNEAQLEKSRLLSDRFSAERPKGSFSTLEIQRTEQGDSAMYLCASSSRDRHYEQYFGPGTRLTVT.

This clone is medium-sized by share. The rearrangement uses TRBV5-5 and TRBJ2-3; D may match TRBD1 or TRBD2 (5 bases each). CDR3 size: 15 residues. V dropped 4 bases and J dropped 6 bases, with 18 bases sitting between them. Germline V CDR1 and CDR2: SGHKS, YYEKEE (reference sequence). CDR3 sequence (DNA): TGTGCCAGCAGCCCACAGGAGGAGGTAGTGGATACGCAGTATTTT. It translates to CASSPQEEVVDTQYF.

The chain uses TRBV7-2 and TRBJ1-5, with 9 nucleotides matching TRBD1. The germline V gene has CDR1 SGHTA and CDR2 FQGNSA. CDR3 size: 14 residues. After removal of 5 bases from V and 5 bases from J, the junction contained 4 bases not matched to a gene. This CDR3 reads CASSPGQGHQPQHF. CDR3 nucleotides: TGTGCCAGCAGCCCCGGACAGGGGCATCAGCCCCAGCATTTT. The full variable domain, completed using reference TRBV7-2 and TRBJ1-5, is GAGVSQSPSNKVTEKGKDVELRCDPISGHTALYWYRQSLGQGLEFLIYFQGNSAPDKSGLPSDRFSAERTGGSVSTLTIQRTQQEDSAVYLCASSPGQGHQPQHFGDGTRLSIL.

The CDR3 bases are TGTGCCAGTAGCCCTCGAGTCAACTCCTACAATGAGCAGTTCTTC. Protein: CASSPRVNSYNEQFF. This chain links TRBV19 with TRBJ2-1, with unresolved D. Deletions cut 6 bases from V and 0 bases from J, with 12 bases between. The CDR3 loop spans 15 amino acids. Germline V gene data show CDR1 as LNHDA and CDR2 as SQIVND (reference sequence).